This T cell receptor (beta chain) was obtained from a study of T-cell memory formation after mild COVID-19 (dated by TCRdb to about 2021). Turning to the overall study: Most TCR sequence clusters were specific to one of the two donors. The cohort comprised two young, previously healthy adult volunteers, one female and one male. T-cell clones expanding and contracting after mild COVID-19 in a couple of donors were tracked by longitudinal TCRalpha and TCRbeta repertoire sequencing.

According to the germline V gene, CDR1 reads SGHRS and CDR2 reads YFSETQ. For this chain, trimming is 1 base at the V end and 7 bases at the J end, and the number of junction bases without a gene match is 7. There are 16 amino acids in the CDR3, from cysteine to phenylalanine inclusive. Only the CDR3 region is kept as DNA, spanning 48 bases read in frame from base 1. Instrument on record: Illumina NovaSeq 6000. Using 5'RACE with constant-segment primers, TCRalpha and TCRbeta cDNA libraries were constructed, with sample barcodes and unique molecular identifiers added in the process. Trizol reagent was used to extract RNA from every sample. The libraries were amplified in two PCR steps, and the second step added a second sample barcode and Illumina TruSeq adapters. The libraries were sequenced on an Illumina NovaSeq using 2 x 150 bp paired-end reads. The study's processing was this. The reads were demultiplexed and collapsed into UMI-guided consensus sequences using migec v1.2.7. Using mixcr v2.1.11, the UMI consensuses were aligned to TRA and TRB V and J templates and assembled into clonotypes. Expanded or contracted clonotypes were those called significant by both edgeR and NoisET, with noise models trained on biological replicates. edgeR calls used a false discovery rate-adjusted p below 0.01 and a log2 fold-change threshold of 1. PCA with hierarchical clustering of max-normalized trajectories of the 1000 most abundant clonotypes was used as exploratory dynamics analysis. Each responding clone was given a CD4 or CD8 phenotype based on the CD4+ and CD8+ repertoires, which had been sequenced separately. The public reads were quality trimmed at Q25 with fastp and then assembled into clones with MiXCR by TCRdb, keeping productive beta chains. Every CDR3 protein is listed once, alongside the most common genes and DNA of its rows. In this record, the V and J calls reflect TCRdb's handling and not the investigators' own analysis. This sample holds more than 250,000 distinct CDR3 sequences; around 15% were observed only once. Roughly 20% of the sample goes to the ten largest clones.

PBMCs were isolated by Ficoll-Paque density gradient centrifugation. Results the study describes overall, beyond this receptor: The detection of some responding clones in pre-infection memory suggests that pre-existing cross-reactive memory T cells joined the SARS-CoV-2 response. Contracting CD4+ clones turned up mainly in the CM and EM memory subsets, whereas EMRA was where CD8+ clones were enriched. Clones contracting from day 15 to 85 had balanced CD4/CD8 phenotypes, while a second wave expanding from day 15 to 37 was biased towards CD4+. Only a couple of mild cases were covered in the study, and larger cohorts including severe cases with pre-infection samples were considered necessary. The second-wave clones that peaked on day 37 were not confirmed to be SARS-CoV-2 specific.

As concerns this clonotype: Its antigen is unknown. The sample holds no much larger clone one base away, and base qualities are not on file.

The V and J genes are TRBV5-1 and TRBJ2-2; 10 central nucleotides agree with TRBD1. The sequenced sample was PBMCs or a T cell subset sorted from them (not recorded which). The receptor comes from a young man who had mild COVID-19 (a few samples of this study predate the infection). The sample titles of this study are shuffled in the database, so cell type and time point are left out; the donor was told from shared clones. The CDR3 protein sequence reads: CASSLRGTGADGELFF. The DNA sequence follows: TGCGCCAGCAGCTTGCGGGGGACAGGGGCGGACGGGGAGCTGTTTTTT.